This T cell receptor (beta chain) appears in the sequencing data of a study of T cell repertoires in cytomegalovirus infection. Study-wide background: In public TCR beta signatures, there were indications of both CMV infection and matching HLA type. Overall study findings and caveats: Carriers of CMV and the relevant HLA type were discriminated by public TCR beta frequency.

TCRdb analysed the reads with MiXCR anew, one entry per CDR3 protein. The repertoire holds approximately 1,000,000 distinct CDR3 sequences, with 30% to 40% as singletons. With regard to this clonotype: No antigen is known for it.

The TCR originated in a human donor in good health (CMV status not recorded). Some clones in this sample may be carry-over from other donors' samples. The sequencing used cultured CD8+ T cells from PBMCs, collected from culture after CMV antigen stimulation.

The CDR3 coding sequence is TGTGCCACCAGAGACTACAATGAGCAGTTCTTC. Amino acids: CATRDYNEQFF. This chain links TRBV24-1 with TRBJ2-1; D unresolved. Germline CDR1 KGHDR, CDR2 SFDVKD. The CDR3 runs 11 residues. V lost 7 bases and J lost 3, with 3 bases in between.